This TCR beta chain comes out of a study of blood T cell repertoires in COVID-19. As for the study in general: The United States, Italy and Spain supplied acute and convalescent COVID-19 samples.

Trimming shortened V by 5 bases and J by 11 bases, and 31 bases separated the two germline ends. The CDR3 consists of 18 residues. Germline V gene sequence: CDR1 SGHVS, CDR2 FNYEAQ. Method: immunoSEQ multiplex PCR; TCRdb's copy keeps in-frame clones and lacks some. In the table there are 250,000 to 350,000 clones, roughly 87% of which are singletons. This clone appeared a few times. The receptor comes from a young man with active or convalescent COVID-19. The chain couples TRBV7-6 to TRBJ1-5; tentatively, D is TRBD1 (5 bases). The sequencing input was peripheral blood. The CDR3 loop is CASSQLRGAQSGRWSQHF. DNA of the CDR3: TGTGCCAGCAGCCAACTTAGAGGCGCCCAGTCAGGGCGTTGGTCCCAGCATTTT. Full variable domain (missing parts from reference TRBV7-6 and TRBJ1-5): GAGVSQSPRYKVTKRGQDVALRCDPISGHVSLYWYRQALGQGPEFLTYFNYEAQQDKSGLPNDRFSAERPEGSISTLTIQRTEQRDSAMYRCASSQLRGAQSGRWSQHFGDGTRLSIL.